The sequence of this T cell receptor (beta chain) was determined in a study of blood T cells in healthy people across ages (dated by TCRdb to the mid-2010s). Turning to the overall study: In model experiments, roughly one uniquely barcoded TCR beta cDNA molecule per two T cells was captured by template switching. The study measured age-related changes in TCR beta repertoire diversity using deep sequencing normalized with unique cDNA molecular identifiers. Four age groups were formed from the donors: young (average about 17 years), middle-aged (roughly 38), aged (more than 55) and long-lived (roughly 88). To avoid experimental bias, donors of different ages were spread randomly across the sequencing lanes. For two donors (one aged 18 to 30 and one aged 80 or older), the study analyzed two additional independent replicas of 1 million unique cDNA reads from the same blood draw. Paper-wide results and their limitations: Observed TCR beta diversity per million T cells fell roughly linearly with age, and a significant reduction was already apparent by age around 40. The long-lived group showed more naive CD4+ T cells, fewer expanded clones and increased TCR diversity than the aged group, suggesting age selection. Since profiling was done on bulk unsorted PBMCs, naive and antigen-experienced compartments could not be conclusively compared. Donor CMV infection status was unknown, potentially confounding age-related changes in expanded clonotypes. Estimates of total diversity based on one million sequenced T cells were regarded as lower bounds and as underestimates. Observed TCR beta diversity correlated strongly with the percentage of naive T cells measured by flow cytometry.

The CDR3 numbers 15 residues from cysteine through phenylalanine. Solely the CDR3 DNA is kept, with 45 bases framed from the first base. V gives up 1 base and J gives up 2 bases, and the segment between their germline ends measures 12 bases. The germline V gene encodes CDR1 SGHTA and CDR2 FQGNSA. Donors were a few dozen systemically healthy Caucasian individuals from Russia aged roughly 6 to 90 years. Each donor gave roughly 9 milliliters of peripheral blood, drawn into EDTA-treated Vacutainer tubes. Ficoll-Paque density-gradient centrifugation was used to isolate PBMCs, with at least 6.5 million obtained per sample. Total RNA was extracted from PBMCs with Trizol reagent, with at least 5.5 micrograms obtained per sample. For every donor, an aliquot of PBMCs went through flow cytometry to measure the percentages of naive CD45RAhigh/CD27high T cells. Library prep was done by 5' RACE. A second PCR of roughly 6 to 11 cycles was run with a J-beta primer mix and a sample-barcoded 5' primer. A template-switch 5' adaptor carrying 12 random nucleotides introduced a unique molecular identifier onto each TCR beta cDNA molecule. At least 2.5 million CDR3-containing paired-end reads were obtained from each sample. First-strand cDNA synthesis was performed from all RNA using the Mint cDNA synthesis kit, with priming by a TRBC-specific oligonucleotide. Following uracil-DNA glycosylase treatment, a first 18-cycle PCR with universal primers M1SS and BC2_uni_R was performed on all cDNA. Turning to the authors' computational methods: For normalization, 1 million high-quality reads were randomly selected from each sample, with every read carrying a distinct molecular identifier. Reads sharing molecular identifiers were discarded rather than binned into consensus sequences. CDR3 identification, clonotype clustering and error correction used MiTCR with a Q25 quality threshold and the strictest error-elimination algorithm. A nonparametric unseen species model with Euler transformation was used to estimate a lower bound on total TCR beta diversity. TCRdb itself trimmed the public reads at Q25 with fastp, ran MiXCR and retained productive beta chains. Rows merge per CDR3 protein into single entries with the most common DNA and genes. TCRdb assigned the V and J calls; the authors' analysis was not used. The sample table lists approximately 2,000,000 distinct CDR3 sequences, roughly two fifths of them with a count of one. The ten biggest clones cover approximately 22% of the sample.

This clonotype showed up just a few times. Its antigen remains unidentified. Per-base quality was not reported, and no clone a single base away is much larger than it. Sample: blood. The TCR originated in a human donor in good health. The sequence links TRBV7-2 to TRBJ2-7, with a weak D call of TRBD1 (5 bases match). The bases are TGTGCCAGCAGCTTAGGGGGCCCTACCGCCTACGAGCAGTACTTC. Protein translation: CASSLGGPTAYEQYF.